This T cell receptor beta chain was sequenced in a study of T-cell memory formation after mild COVID-19. Using its own MiXCR run on the 5' RACE reads, TCRdb lists one record per CDR3 protein. The sample consists of 200,000 to 250,000 distinct CDR3 sequences, about 16% of them appearing once. Details on this clonotype: The antigen is not known.

This CDR3 is 16 amino acids long. The ends lost 3 bases at V and 7 bases at J; junction bases unmatched: 9. Germline values: CDR1 MGHRA, CDR2 YSYEKL. Study-wide results and limits: Cross-reactive memory seemingly joined, as some responding clones were found in pre-infection memory. Among CD4+ contracting clones, most were CM and EM, and CD8+ ones EMRA.

This sequence was found in an adult woman who had mild COVID-19 (a few samples of this study predate the infection). Cell type and time point are not known. The chain is built from TRBV4-1 and TRBJ2-1, with 10 positions matching TRBD2. Sequencing was carried out using PBMCs or a T cell subset sorted from them (not recorded which). This chain's CDR3 is CASSQVAGGSWNEQFF. The DNA of the CDR3 is TGCGCCAGCAGCCAGGTAGCGGGGGGATCATGGAATGAGCAGTTCTTC.